This TCR beta chain was observed in a study of T cells in Graves' hyperthyroidism and ophthalmopathy (dated by TCRdb to the late 2010s). For context, the study as a whole: Peripheral blood samples were taken at the time of initial diagnosis, prior to any treatment. The 80 to 100 discovery patients were randomly divided into training and test sets at a 7:3 ratio. To identify distinguishing TCR V-J signatures, a discovery cohort of some 99 patients was used, comprising 40 to 45 with Graves' ophthalmopathy and some 60 with stable Graves' hyperthyroidism. Following sampling, methimazole starting at 30 mg daily was given to hyperthyroidism patients, and high-dose intravenous methylprednisolone was given to ophthalmopathy patients. Whether ophthalmopathy could be predicted prospectively was tested in an independent validation cohort made up of roughly 20 hyperthyroidism patients plus 17 patients who later progressed to ophthalmopathy. Thyroid tissue and blood T-cell repertoires from about 6 Graves' hyperthyroidism patients were also compared in the study. The paper reports TCR Vbeta CDR3 sequencing of more than 120 peripheral blood samples: approximately 41 ophthalmopathy, around 80 hyperthyroidism and 17 progressor patients. The paper as a whole reports these results and caveats: Most expanded thyroid clonotypes (frequency above 0.001) were also detected in blood, suggesting blood repertoires may reflect thyroid immune responses. In validation, the model predicted progression to ophthalmopathy a median of roughly 6.5 months before onset, with about 71% sensitivity and 72.22% specificity. No statistical method was used to set the sample size in advance, and investigators knew the group allocation. Ophthalmopathy was separated from stable hyperthyroidism by a 13 V-J signature model, with 87.88% sensitivity and 81% to 82% specificity obtained in cross-validation and 80%/75% obtained in testing.

From the germline V gene (reference sequence), CDR1 is MNHEY and CDR2 is SMNVEV. The junction shows trimming of 2 bases on V and 6 bases on J, plus 14 bases between the germline ends. From the cysteine through the phenylalanine, the CDR3 covers 14 amino acids. The kept DNA is CDR3 alone, 42 bases in frame from the first base. This clonotype showed up just a few times. No antigen is known for it. No base quality values were provided; no much bigger clone lies one nucleotide off. The TCR beta CDR3 regions were amplified from the RNA transcripts. The TCR CDR3 was subjected to a first round of RT-PCR using the HTBI primer set and the Qiagen OneStep RT-PCR kit. Libraries were constructed in a second round of multiplex PCR, after which size selection and purification were performed. Libraries were sequenced paired-end with 100 bp reads on an Illumina HiSeq2000. For the original study's pipeline: SOAPnuke was used to process the raw data, removing reads that contained adapters or uncalled bases, had a mean Phred below 15, or lacked an exact match to the constant primer or identifier. High-quality paired reads were merged with COPE v1.2.5, and unique nucleotide sequences were defined as clonotypes. MiTCR v1.1 was used to align the clonotypes against IMGT TRBV, TRBD and TRBJ reference segments. Only V-J combinations with frequency above 0.0001, covering 99% to 99.2% of repertoires, were analysed. The TCS score was defined as the ratio of F50 (clonal expansion) to E x V (chaos), calculated using BLOSUM62-based TCRdist between CDR3 peptides within each V-J. Welch's t-statistics and random forest reduced roughly 500 V-J features to 13, which were used in a naive Bayes classifier (R e1071). The public reads were reanalyzed by TCRdb: fastp trimming at Q25, MiXCR alignment, in-frame beta chains only. Identical CDR3 proteins give one entry, which carries the most common genes and DNA. The authors' filters were not applied to this entry. In all, the sample holds about 620,000 distinct CDR3 sequences, and 15% to 20% of those were seen once. Around 3.9% of the sample goes to the ten largest clones.

Stable Graves' hyperthyroidism was defined as the absence of progression to ophthalmopathy over 18 months of follow-up. Hyperthyroidism patients were aged 18 to 65 years and newly diagnosed, with disease duration of less than 2 months. Patients with uncontrolled infections, other autoimmune diseases, pregnancy or lactation were excluded. Diagnoses were established on the basis of clinical symptoms, serum thyroxine and TRAb, thyroid ultrasound, and orbital computed tomography. PBMCs were separated from 7.5 to 10 ml of fresh peripheral blood using Ficoll-Paque density gradient centrifugation. Trizol reagent was used to extract total RNA, and RNA quality was then checked on an Agilent 2100 Bioanalyzer.

Specimen: blood. The rearrangement combines TRBV27 with TRBJ2-7; the D gene could be either TRBD1 or TRBD2, each agreeing at 6 bases. The sequence derives from a woman aged 30 to 39 with Graves' hyperthyroidism. The DNA sequence follows: TGTGCCAGCAGTTTACAAGGAGGGGGAGGCGAGCAGTACTTC. Translated, it reads CASSLQGGGGEQYF.